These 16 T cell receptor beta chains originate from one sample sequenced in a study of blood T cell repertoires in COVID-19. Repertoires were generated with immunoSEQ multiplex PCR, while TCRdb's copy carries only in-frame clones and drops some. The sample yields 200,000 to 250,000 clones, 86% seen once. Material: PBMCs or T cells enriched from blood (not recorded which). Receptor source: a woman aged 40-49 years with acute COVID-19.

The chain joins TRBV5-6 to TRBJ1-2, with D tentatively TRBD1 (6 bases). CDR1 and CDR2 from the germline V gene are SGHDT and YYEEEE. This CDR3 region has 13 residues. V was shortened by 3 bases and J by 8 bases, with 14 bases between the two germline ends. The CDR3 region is CASSSWTAWGYTF. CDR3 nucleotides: TGTGCCAGCAGCTCATGGACAGCCTGGGGCTACACCTTC.

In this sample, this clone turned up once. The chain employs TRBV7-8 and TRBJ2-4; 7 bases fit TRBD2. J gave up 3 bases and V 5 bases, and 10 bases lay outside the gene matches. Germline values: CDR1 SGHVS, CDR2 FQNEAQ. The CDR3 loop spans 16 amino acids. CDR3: CASSPPPGEGKNIQYF. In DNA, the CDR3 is TGTGCCAGCAGCCCACCCCCGGGGGAGGGCAAAAACATTCAGTACTTC.

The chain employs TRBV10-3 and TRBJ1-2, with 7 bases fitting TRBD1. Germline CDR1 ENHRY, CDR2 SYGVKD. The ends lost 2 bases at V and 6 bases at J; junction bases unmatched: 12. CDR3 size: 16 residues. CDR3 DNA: TGTGCCATCAGTGAGCGGGCGAGGGGGCCGGTCGATGGCTACACCTTC. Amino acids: CAISERARGPVDGYTF.

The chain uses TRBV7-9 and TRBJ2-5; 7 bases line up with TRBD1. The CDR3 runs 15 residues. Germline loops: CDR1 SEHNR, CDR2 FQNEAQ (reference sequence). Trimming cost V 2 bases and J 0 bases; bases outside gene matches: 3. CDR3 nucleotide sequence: TGTGCCAGCAGCTTACAAGGGACAGACCAAGAGACCCAGTACTTC. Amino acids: CASSLQGTDQETQYF.

In DNA form, the CDR3 reads TGTGCCAGCTCAAACCGGGACAACATGAACACTGAAGCTTTCTTT. Amino acid sequence: CASSNRDNMNTEAFF. This sequence joins TRBV18 and TRBJ1-1; the D gene is possibly TRBD1 (6 bases). Looked up from germline, CDR1 is KGHSH and CDR2 is LQKENI. The CDR3 consists of 15 residues. V was cut by 5 bases and J by 0 bases, with 13 bases left in between.

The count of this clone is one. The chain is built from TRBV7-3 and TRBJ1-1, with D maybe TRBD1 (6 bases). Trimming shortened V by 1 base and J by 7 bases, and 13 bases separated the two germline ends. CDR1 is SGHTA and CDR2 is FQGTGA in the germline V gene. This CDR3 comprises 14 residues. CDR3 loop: CASSLNSGANEAFF. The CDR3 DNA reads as TGTGCCAGCAGCTTAAACTCAGGGGCGAATGAAGCTTTCTTT.

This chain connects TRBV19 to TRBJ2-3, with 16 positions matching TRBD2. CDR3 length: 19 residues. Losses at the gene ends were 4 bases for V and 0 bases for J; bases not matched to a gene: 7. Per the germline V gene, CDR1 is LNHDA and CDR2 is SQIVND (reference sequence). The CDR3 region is CASSTSGLAGGTSTDTQYF. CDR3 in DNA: TGTGCCAGTAGTACATCGGGACTAGCGGGGGGGACTAGCACAGATACGCAGTATTTT.

The CDR3 loop reads CATSRVGDPVGGYTF. CDR3 bases: TGTGCCACCAGCAGAGTGGGCGATCCTGTTGGTGGCTACACCTTC. The chain is built from TRBV15 and TRBJ1-2; unclear D gene. Germline assignment: CDR1 LNHNV and CDR2 YYDKDF (reference sequence). V lost 1 base, J lost 7 bases, and 16 bases lay in between. This CDR3 region has 15 residues.

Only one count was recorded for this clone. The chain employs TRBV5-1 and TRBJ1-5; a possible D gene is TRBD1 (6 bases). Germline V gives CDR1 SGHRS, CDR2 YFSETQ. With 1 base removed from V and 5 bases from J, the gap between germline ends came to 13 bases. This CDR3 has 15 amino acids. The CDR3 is CASSLSGQAHQPQHF. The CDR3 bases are TGCGCCAGCAGCTTGTCGGGACAAGCCCATCAGCCCCAGCATTTT.

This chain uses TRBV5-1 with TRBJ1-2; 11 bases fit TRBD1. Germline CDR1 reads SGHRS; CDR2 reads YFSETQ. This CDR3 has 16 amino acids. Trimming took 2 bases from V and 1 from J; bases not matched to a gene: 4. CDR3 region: CASSLQGQGVNYGYTF. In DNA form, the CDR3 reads TGCGCCAGCAGCTTACAGGGACAGGGGGTTAACTATGGCTACACCTTC.

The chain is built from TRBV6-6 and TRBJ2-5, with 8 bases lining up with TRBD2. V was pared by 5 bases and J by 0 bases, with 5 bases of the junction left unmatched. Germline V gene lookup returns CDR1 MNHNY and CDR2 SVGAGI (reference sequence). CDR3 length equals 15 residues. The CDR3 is CASSKAGANQETQYF. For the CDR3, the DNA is TGTGCCAGCAGTAAAGCGGGGGCAAACCAAGAGACCCAGTACTTC.

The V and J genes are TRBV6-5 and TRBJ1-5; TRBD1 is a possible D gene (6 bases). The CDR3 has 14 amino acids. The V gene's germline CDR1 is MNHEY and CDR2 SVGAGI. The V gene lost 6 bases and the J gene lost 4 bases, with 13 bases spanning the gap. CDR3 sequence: CASSLPGQNQPQHF. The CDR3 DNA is TGTGCCAGCAGCCTCCCCGGACAGAATCAGCCCCAGCATTTT.

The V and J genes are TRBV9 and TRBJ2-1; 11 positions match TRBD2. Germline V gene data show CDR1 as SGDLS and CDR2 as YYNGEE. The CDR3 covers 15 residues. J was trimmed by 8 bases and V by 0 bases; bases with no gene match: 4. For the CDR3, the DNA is TGTGCCAGCAGCGTAGAAGGACTAGCGGGCGATGAGCAGTTCTTC. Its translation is CASSVEGLAGDEQFF.

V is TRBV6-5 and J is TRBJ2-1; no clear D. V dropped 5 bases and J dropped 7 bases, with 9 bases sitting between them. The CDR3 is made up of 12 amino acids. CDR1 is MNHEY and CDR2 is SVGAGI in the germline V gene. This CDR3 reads CASSQTRNEQFF. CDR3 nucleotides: TGTGCCAGCAGTCAAACGAGGAATGAGCAGTTCTTC.

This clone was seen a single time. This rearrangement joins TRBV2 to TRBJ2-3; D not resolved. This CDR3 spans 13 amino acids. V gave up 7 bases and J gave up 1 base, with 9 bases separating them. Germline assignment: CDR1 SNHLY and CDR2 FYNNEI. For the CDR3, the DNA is TGTGCCAGCAACCCGCGCCGCACAGATACGCAGTATTTT. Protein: CASNPRRTDTQYF. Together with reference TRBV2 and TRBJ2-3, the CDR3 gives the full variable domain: EPEVTQTPSHQVTQMGQEVILRCVPISNHLYFYWYRQILGQKVEFLVSFYNNEISEKSEIFDDQFSVERPDGSNFTLKIRSTKLEDSAMYFCASNPRRTDTQYFGPGTRLTVL.

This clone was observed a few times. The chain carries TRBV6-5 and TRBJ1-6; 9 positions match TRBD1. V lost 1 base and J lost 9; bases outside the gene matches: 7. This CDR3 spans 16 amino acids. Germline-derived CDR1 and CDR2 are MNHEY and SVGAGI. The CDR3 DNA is TGTGCCAGCAGTTACTACTCTAGACAGGGGGTTTCACCCCTCCACTTT. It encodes CASSYYSRQGVSPLHF.